This TCR beta chain originates from a study of shared clonotypes between healthy human individuals. Findings and caveats of the study: Non-shared clonotypes displayed generation probabilities falling below those of clonotypes present in all four donors. The sampled material consisted only of blood, and tissue repertoires are likely to differ.

Germline V gene data show CDR1 as LNHDA and CDR2 as SQIVND (reference sequence). Trimming removed 6 bases at V and 0 bases at J, with 10 bases between. The CDR3 contains 14 residues. TCRdb's copy holds only in-frame clones and misses some; the assay was immunoSEQ multiplex PCR. The sample consists of over a million clones, 78% of them appearing once. Recent acute infections and vaccinations were absent in the healthy HIV-negative adult donors. Within Nashville, Tennessee resided all donors, each a Caucasian adult. This clone was counted ten times or more. Its specificity is unknown. This receptor was taken from a man between 18 and 29 years old in good health. Some clones in this sample may be carry-over from other donors' samples. The specimen was memory CD4+ T cells from PBMCs. Described subset: CD45RA-negative fraction. The rearrangement joins TRBV19 to TRBJ2-3; tentatively, D is TRBD2 (6 bases). The CDR3 sequence: CASRVRGSTDTQYF. DNA for the CDR3: TGTGCCAGTAGGGTCCGGGGGAGCACAGATACGCAGTATTTT.